Listed below are T cell receptor beta chains from one sample, sequenced in a study of blood T cell repertoires in COVID-19. Some clones are missing from TCRdb's copy, which holds only in-frame ones; the method was immunoSEQ multiplex PCR. The table lists 280,000 or so clones, approximately 88% of them singletons. The material sequenced was PBMCs or T cells enriched from blood (not recorded which). These receptors were collected from a woman aged 40 to 50 who had recovered from COVID-19. The CDR3 runs from the conserved cysteine through the conserved F or W. Each record gives: J gene, clone size, V gene, D gene, CDR3 DNA, CDR3 protein. D genes are given only for firm matches. Not every row has a clone size; where given, it reads once, few, many or a size class.

TRBJ2-1,NA,TRBV18,NA,TGTGCCAGCTCACTTTTGGAGGGAAATTACAATGAGCAGTTCTTC,CASSLLEGNYNEQFF
TRBJ2-2,NA,TRBV28,TRBD2,TGTGCCAGCAGTTTGGGGCGGGGGGCCCACGGGGAGCTGTTTTTT,CASSLGRGAHGELFF
TRBJ2-3,NA,TRBV29-1,TRBD2,TGCAGCGTTGAAGATCCAGTGACGGGAGGGACTAGCACAGATACGCAGTATTTT,CSVEDPVTGGTSTDTQYF
TRBJ1-5,NA,TRBV2,NA,TGTGCCAGCAGTCGCCAGGGACATAGCAATCAGCCCCAGCATTTT,CASSRQGHSNQPQHF
TRBJ2-7,NA,TRBV19,TRBD2,TGTGCCAGTAGTACCCCAGAGCTAGCGGGAGGCGAGCAGTACTTC,CASSTPELAGGEQYF
TRBJ2-3,NA,TRBV11-2,NA,TGTGCCAGCAGCTTCATAGTGGGGCCCACAGATACGCAGTATTTT,CASSFIVGPTDTQYF
TRBJ2-1,NA,TRBV27,NA,TGTGCCAGCAGCACCGGGACAAGCGTCGCTGAGCAGTTCTTC,CASSTGTSVAEQFF
TRBJ2-2,NA,TRBV7-2,TRBD2,TGTGCCAGCAGCTTAATAGCGGGAGTAGGGTCCGGGGAGCTGTTTTTT,CASSLIAGVGSGELFF
TRBJ1-1,NA,TRBV2,NA,TGTGCCAGCTGGCGGGGACTGAACACTGAAGCTTTCTTT,CASWRGLNTEAFF
TRBJ1-5,NA,TRBV7-2,TRBD1,TGTGCCAGCAGCTTTTACAGGGGTGATCAGCCCCAGCATTTT,CASSFYRGDQPQHF
TRBJ2-7,NA,TRBV2,TRBD2,TGTGCCAGCAGTTTCATGACTAGCGGGGGCTACGAGCAGTACTTC,CASSFMTSGGYEQYF
TRBJ2-3,NA,TRBV28,TRBD2,TGTGCCAGCAGTTCGGGACTAGGGAAGTCTACGCAGTATTTT,CASSSGLGKSTQYF
TRBJ2-7,NA,TRBV7-2,NA,TGTGCCAGCACCCTGGATGGGAGCTCCTACGAGCAGTACTTC,CASTLDGSSYEQYF
TRBJ1-3,once,TRBV28,NA,TGTGCCAGCAGTTTTTCAGGGGCTGGAAACACCATATATTTT,CASSFSGAGNTIYF
TRBJ1-2,NA,TRBV27,TRBD1,TGTGCCAGCAGTCCCGGACAGGGTACAGGGGTTGGCTACACCTTC,CASSPGQGTGVGYTF
TRBJ2-3,NA,TRBV2,TRBD2,TGTGCCAGCAGTGCCCTAGCGGGAGCCCAAGATACGCAGTATTTT,CASSALAGAQDTQYF
TRBJ1-5,NA,TRBV18,NA,TGTGCCAGCTCACAGACGATCGACAGATTCAATCAGCCCCAGCATTTT,CASSQTIDRFNQPQHF
TRBJ1-5,NA,TRBV7-9,NA,TGTGCCAGCAGCTTAGGAACCGGTACAGGCAATCAGCCCCAGCATTTT,CASSLGTGTGNQPQHF
TRBJ2-6,NA,TRBV19,TRBD2,TGTGCCAGTAGTACCTCAGCGGGAGCATCTGGGGCCAACGTCCTGACTTTC,CASSTSAGASGANVLTF
TRBJ2-1,many,TRBV2,NA,TGTGCCAGCAGGGAGGGACTCCTTGGGGAGCAGTTCTTC,CASREGLLGEQFF
TRBJ1-2,once,TRBV6-2/TRBV6-3,TRBD1,TGTGCCAGCAGTTCGGAATGGGACAGCAGTCTAAGTGGCTACACCTTC,CASSSEWDSSLSGYTF
TRBJ2-3,NA,TRBV16,TRBD2,TGTGCCAGCAGCCAATGGATACCTAGCCTAGCGGGAGTGGCAGATACGCAGTATTTT,CASSQWIPSLAGVADTQYF
TRBJ1-2,NA,TRBV5-1,NA,TGCGCCAGCAGCTTGGAAGGGGCAGCCGTCAGCTATGGCTACACCTTC,CASSLEGAAVSYGYTF
TRBJ1-5,NA,TRBV11-3,NA,TGTGCCAGCAGCTCGGGACACCTCCGCAATCAGCCCCAGCATTTT,CASSSGHLRNQPQHF
TRBJ2-7,NA,TRBV3-1/TRBV3-2,TRBD1,TGTGCCAGCAGCCAAGATGGGGGACAGGGTTGGCACGAGCAGTACTTC,CASSQDGGQGWHEQYF
TRBJ2-5,NA,TRBV3-1/TRBV3-2,NA,TGTGCCAGCAGCCGTCGCTTGGGACGGGAGTTTGTGGCCCAGTACTTC,CASSRRLGREFVAQYF
TRBJ2-5,NA,TRBV7-8,NA,TGTGCCAGCAGCCAACTCCAAGAGACCCAGTACTTC,CASSQLQETQYF
TRBJ2-5,NA,TRBV27,TRBD1,TGTGCCAGCAGTTACCGACAGGGGGCCTGGGAGACCCAGTACTTC,CASSYRQGAWETQYF
TRBJ1-4,NA,TRBV11-1,NA,TGTGCCAGCAGCTTAGCGTTCAGTCGCCATGAAAAACTGTTTTTT,CASSLAFSRHEKLFF
TRBJ2-7,NA,TRBV18,TRBD1,TGTGCCAGCTCACCAGCAGACGGACAGGCTCGCTCCTACGAGCAGTACTTC,CASSPADGQARSYEQYF
TRBJ1-2,NA,TRBV3-1/TRBV3-2,NA,TGTGCCAGCAGCCGCGCAGTAGGGGTTGGCTACACCTTC,CASSRAVGVGYTF
TRBJ1-2,once,TRBV6-2/TRBV6-3,TRBD1,TGTGCCAGCAGTTACGAAGGGGGCTGGAGCTATGGCTACACCTTC,CASSYEGGWSYGYTF
TRBJ1-2,NA,TRBV27,NA,TGTGCCAGCAGTTTACTGGGGGGTATCGGCTACACCTTC,CASSLLGGIGYTF
TRBJ2-7,few,TRBV6-1,NA,TGTGCCAGCAGTGAAGCCCCGAGCGAGCAGTACTTC,CASSEAPSEQYF
TRBJ1-5,NA,TRBV18,TRBD1,TGTGCCAGCTCACCTGGGGACAGGGGGCTCGGCAATCAGCCCCAGCATTTT,CASSPGDRGLGNQPQHF
TRBJ2-1,NA,TRBV2,NA,TGTGCCAGCAGTGCCCCCAACAATGAGCAGTTCTTC,CASSAPNNEQFF
TRBJ2-1,NA,TRBV28,NA,TGTGCCAGTTTACCGACGGGATTGTCGCTGAAGGGTGAGCAGTTCTTC,CASLPTGLSLKGEQFF
TRBJ2-7,few,TRBV2,TRBD2,TGTGCCACCCGACTAGCTGAGCTCTACGAGCAGTACTTC,CATRLAELYEQYF
TRBJ2-7,NA,TRBV28,NA,TGTGCCAGCAGTTTAAGTCAGGGACTCCTGGACTCCTACGAGCAGTACTTC,CASSLSQGLLDSYEQYF
TRBJ1-1,NA,TRBV27,NA,TGTGCCAGCAGTTCTCAACGGGACACTGAAGCTTTCTTT,CASSSQRDTEAFF
TRBJ1-4,NA,TRBV2,NA,TGTGCCAGCAGTGATAGTCTTACGTCAACTAATGAAAAACTGTTTTTT,CASSDSLTSTNEKLFF
TRBJ2-3,NA,TRBV7-2,TRBD2,TGTGCCAGCAGCCATCAAAGCGGGAGGGCAGGTTCAGATACGCAGTATTTT,CASSHQSGRAGSDTQYF
TRBJ2-5,NA,TRBV30,TRBD1,TGTGCCGGAGACAGGGGGTTCCAAGAGACCCAGTACTTC,CAGDRGFQETQYF
TRBJ1-2,NA,TRBV28,TRBD1,TGTGCCAGCAGTAAACCTCCGGGACAGTATGGCTACACCTTC,CASSKPPGQYGYTF
TRBJ2-7,NA,TRBV6-5,NA,TGTCAAGTCGGGACATTTAGTTACGAGCAGTACTTC,CQVGTFSYEQYF
TRBJ1-3,NA,TRBV7-8,NA,TGTGCCAGCAGCGCAACCGGACCGCGACGGACTGGAGGAAACACCATATATTTT,CASSATGPRRTGGNTIYF
TRBJ2-5,once,TRBV6-2/TRBV6-3,TRBD2,TGTGCCAGCAGCCGGACTAGCGGGCTCATCAAAGAGACCCAGTACTTC,CASSRTSGLIKETQYF
TRBJ2-7,NA,TRBV3-1/TRBV3-2,NA,TGTGCCGTCCTGGGAGGGGGTTACGAGCAGTACTTC,CAVLGGGYEQYF
TRBJ2-2,NA,TRBV5-4,NA,TGTGCCAGCAGCTTGGATGCACGGGGGGCTTCGTCCGGGGAGCTGTTTTTT,CASSLDARGASSGELFF
TRBJ2-5,NA,TRBV6-5,NA,TGTGCCAGCAGTCGTAGGGAGCAAGAGACCCAGTACTTC,CASSRREQETQYF
TRBJ1-1,NA,TRBV27,NA,TGTGCCAGCAGTTCGTGGCAGGGGATTGTCACTGAAGCTTTCTTT,CASSSWQGIVTEAFF
TRBJ1-2,NA,TRBV13,TRBD1,TGTGCCAGCAGCTCTGACAGGGGAAAAAACTATGGCTACACCTTC,CASSSDRGKNYGYTF
TRBJ2-7,few,TRBV7-8,TRBD2,TGTGCCAGCAGCTTAAGGGAGGGCGAGCAGTACTTC,CASSLREGEQYF
TRBJ2-7,NA,TRBV18,NA,TGTGCCAGCTCAACAGGTTCCCTCTCCTACGAGCAGTACTTC,CASSTGSLSYEQYF
TRBJ2-5,NA,TRBV7-3,TRBD1,TGTGCCAGCAGCTCCGACAGGGGTCGGGAGACCCAGTACTTC,CASSSDRGRETQYF
TRBJ2-7,once,TRBV3-1/TRBV3-2,NA,TGTGCCAGCAGCCAAGCAGGGGAGTACGAGCAGTACTTC,CASSQAGEYEQYF
TRBJ2-2,NA,TRBV27,NA,TGTGCCAGCAGTTTCGGGAGAGGTACCGGGGAGCTGTTTTTT,CASSFGRGTGELFF
TRBJ2-2,many,TRBV24-1,TRBD1,TGTGCCACCAGTGATTTGGGGGACAGGCGCGGGGAGCTGTTTTTT,CATSDLGDRRGELFF